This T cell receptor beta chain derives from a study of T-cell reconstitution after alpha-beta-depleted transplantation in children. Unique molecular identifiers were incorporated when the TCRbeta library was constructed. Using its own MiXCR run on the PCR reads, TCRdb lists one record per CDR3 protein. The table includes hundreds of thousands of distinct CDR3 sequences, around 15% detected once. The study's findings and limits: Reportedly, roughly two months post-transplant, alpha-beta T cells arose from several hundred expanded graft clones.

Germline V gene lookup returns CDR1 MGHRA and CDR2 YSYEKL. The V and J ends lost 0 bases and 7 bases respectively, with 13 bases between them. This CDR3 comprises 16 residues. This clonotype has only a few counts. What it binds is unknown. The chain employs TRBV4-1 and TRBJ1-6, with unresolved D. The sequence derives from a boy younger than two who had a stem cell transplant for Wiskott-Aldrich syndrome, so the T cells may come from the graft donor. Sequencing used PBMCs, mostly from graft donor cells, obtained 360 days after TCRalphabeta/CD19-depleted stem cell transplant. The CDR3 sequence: CASSQDGGRENSPLHF. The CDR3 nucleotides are TGCGCCAGCAGCCAAGACGGCGGTAGGGAGAATTCACCCCTCCACTTT.